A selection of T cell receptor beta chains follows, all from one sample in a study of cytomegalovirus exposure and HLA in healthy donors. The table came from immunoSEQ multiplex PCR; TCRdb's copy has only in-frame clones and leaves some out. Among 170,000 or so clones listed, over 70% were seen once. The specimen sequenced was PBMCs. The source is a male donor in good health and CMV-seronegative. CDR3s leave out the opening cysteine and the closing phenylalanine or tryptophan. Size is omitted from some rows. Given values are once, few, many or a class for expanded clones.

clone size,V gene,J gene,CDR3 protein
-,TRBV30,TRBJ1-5,AWSVPVSNQPQH
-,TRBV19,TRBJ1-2,ASTIDRGRNGYT
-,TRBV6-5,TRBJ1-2,ASSPRRGSSYGYT
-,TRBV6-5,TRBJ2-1,ASRGQDYNEQF
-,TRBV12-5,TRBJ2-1,ASGLLTYEQF
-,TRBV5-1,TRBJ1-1,ASSLGQGNPEAF
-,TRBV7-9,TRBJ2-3,ASSGRQGILTDTQY
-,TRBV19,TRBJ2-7,ASTPTGAKPDEQY
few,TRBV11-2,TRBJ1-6,ASSRQGEAPLH
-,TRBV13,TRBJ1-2,ASSLGQYGYT
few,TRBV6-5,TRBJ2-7,ASSYSGTPSYEQY
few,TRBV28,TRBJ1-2,ASSLIRTEGT
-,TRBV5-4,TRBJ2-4,ASSFWGAAKNIQY
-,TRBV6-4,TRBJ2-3,ASRQGGADTQY
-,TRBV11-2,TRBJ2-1,ASSSPFTAHGVNEQF
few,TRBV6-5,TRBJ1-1,ASSLQTGANTEAF
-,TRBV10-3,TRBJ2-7,AIRPGTGEAYEQY
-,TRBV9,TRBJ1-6,ASSVDAQVRDSPLH
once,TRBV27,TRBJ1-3,ASIRRQGRTGNTIY
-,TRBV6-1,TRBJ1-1,ASSEAGGSEAF
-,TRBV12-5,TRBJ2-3,ASGLMEGASDTQY
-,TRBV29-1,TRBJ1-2,SALDSNYGYT
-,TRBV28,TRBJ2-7,ASSPHPGQGHYEQY
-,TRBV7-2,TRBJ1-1,ASSQGTVAAF
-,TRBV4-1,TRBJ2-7,ASSQSGRREQY
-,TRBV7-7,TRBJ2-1,ASSPGLAGFDEQF
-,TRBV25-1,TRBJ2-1,ASSANSGGIAYNEQF
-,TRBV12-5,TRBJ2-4,ASGFRGSAKNIQY
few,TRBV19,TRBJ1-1,ASSLPRGLPYHTEAF
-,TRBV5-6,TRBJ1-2,ASSGWGMRGYT
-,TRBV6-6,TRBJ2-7,ASSYMTGLEQY